The clone carrying this T cell receptor (beta chain) has more than one count but fewer than ten. The antigen is unknown. The data belong to a study of long-term antiretroviral therapy in people with HIV. From each donor, at least one pre-ART PBMC sample and at least two post-ART PBMC samples were obtained. Each participant with HIV received care in the United States. Run at survey level, the immunoSEQ assay was version v3.0. The table came from immunoSEQ multiplex PCR; TCRdb's copy has only in-frame clones and leaves some out. This sample yields 20,000 to 25,000 clones, of which approximately 91% are seen a single time; 6.4% belongs to the top ten. Whole-study findings and limits: Clonal expansions arising prior to ART prevailed in the repertoire at every time point. Following ART, diversity rose but still fell short of transplant donor controls.

The germline V gene encodes CDR1 SGHVS and CDR2 FNYEAQ. The CDR3 has 13 residues. Trimming removed 5 bases at V and 3 bases at J, with 11 bases between. The chain is built from TRBV7-6 and TRBJ2-7; D ambiguous. Sequenced here: unsorted PBMCs, sampled 0.6 years after starting antiretroviral therapy. This TCR was sampled from a man between 60 and 75 years old with HIV. CDR3 nucleotide sequence: TGTGCCAGCAGCCCCGGACCCAACTACGAGCAGTACTTC. Residues: CASSPGPNYEQYF.